What follows are 15 T cell receptor beta chains derived from one specimen sequenced in a study of STAT5B mutations in CD4+ large granular lymphocyte leukemia. Measured with immunoSEQ multiplex PCR; TCRdb has only the in-frame clones, and not every one. The table has 30,000 to 40,000 clones, about 87% seen once. The sequencing sample was made of CD4+ T cells from blood buffy coats. These receptors were taken from a human donor in good health.

CDR3 DNA sequence: TGTGCCAGCAGTTCCCTGGATAGCAATCAGCCCCAGCATTTT. It encodes CASSSLDSNQPQHF. The gene calls are TRBV6-1 and TRBJ1-5; D is ambiguous. Germline V lookup: CDR1 MNHNS, CDR2 SASEGT. The germline V and J ends were trimmed by 5 bases and 0 bases, with 8 bases remaining between them. The CDR3 has 14 residues.

There are a few counts of this clone. V and J are TRBV9 and TRBJ1-5; D gene uncertain. The CDR3 sequence is 16 residues long. Germline loops: CDR1 SGDLS, CDR2 YYNGEE. The V gene lost 0 bases and the J gene lost 2 bases, with 12 bases spanning the gap. The CDR3 loop is CASSVGEGWGNQPQHF. The CDR3 DNA reads as TGTGCCAGCAGCGTAGGTGAAGGCTGGGGCAATCAGCCCCAGCATTTT.

This chain connects TRBV4-3 to TRBJ2-3, with a possible D match to TRBD2 (6 bases). The CDR3 covers 16 residues. Germline assignment: CDR1 LGHNA and CDR2 YSLEER. V lost 0 bases to trimming and J lost 4 bases, with 14 bases between them. In nucleotides, the CDR3 is TGCGCCAGCAGCCAAGAGGGGACTGCTACCCCAGATACGCAGTATTTT. It translates to CASSQEGTATPDTQYF.

This clone was recorded a few times. The genes are TRBV7-9 and TRBJ1-1; D may be TRBD1 (5 bases). The CDR3 has 13 residues. Germline V lookup: CDR1 SEHNR, CDR2 FQNEAQ (reference sequence). Trimming removed 2 bases from V and 7 bases from J, with 11 bases in between. The DNA of the CDR3 is TGTGCCAGCAGCTTAAGGGAGGGGAATGAAGCTTTCTTT. Residues: CASSLREGNEAFF.

This clone occurred once. The chain recombines TRBV7-2 with TRBJ2-5; a weak D match, TRBD2 (5 bases). CDR1 and CDR2 from the germline V gene are SGHTA and FQGNSA. This CDR3 has 15 amino acids. V gave up 0 bases and J gave up 5 bases, with 13 bases separating them. This chain's CDR3 is CASSLARADRETQYF. DNA for the CDR3: TGTGCCAGCAGCTTAGCGAGGGCGGATAGGGAGACCCAGTACTTC.

Written as DNA, the CDR3 is TGTGCCAGCAGCCAAGATATTGTGAGGACTAGCGGGAAGCGCACAGATACGCAGTATTTT. Translating gives CASSQDIVRTSGKRTDTQYF. V and J are TRBV4-2 and TRBJ2-3; 12 positions match TRBD2. Trimming at V came to 0 bases and at J to 1 base, leaving 11 bases not matched to a gene. The CDR3 is made up of 20 amino acids. Germline V CDR1 and CDR2: LGHNA, YNFKEQ.

The gene calls are TRBV6-5 and TRBJ2-4; the match to TRBD2 covers 10 bases. Germline-derived CDR1 and CDR2 are MNHEY and SVGAGI. The CDR3 loop spans 13 amino acids. V lost 0 bases to trimming and J lost 10 bases; unmatched junction nucleotides: 0. The CDR3 protein is CASSYSTSGIQYF. As DNA, the CDR3 is TGTGCCAGCAGTTACTCGACTAGCGGGATTCAGTACTTC.

The chain uses TRBV27 and TRBJ2-3, with 12 positions matching TRBD2. CDR1 and CDR2 from the germline V gene are MNHEY and SMNVEV (reference sequence). V trimming: 8 bases; J trimming: 4 bases; junction bases outside the gene matches: 10. This CDR3 is built from 16 residues. In nucleotides, the CDR3 is TGTGCCAGCGCCACCGGCACTAGCGGGGGGTCAGATACGCAGTATTTT. Its protein product is CASATGTSGGSDTQYF.

This chain joins TRBV13 and TRBJ2-7; tentatively, D is TRBD2 (5 bases). V dropped 2 bases and J dropped 9 bases, with 11 bases sitting between them. The CDR3 has 12 amino acids. CDR1 and CDR2 from the germline V gene are PRHDT and FYEKMQ (reference sequence). The CDR3 region is CASSLRGLGQYF. The CDR3, as DNA: TGTGCCAGCAGCTTACGCGGGCTGGGGCAGTACTTC.

The J gene is TRBJ1-2, the V gene TRBV30; no definite D call. The CDR3 loop spans 11 amino acids. V lost 0 bases and J lost 5, with 4 bases in between. Germline CDR1 reads GTSNPN; CDR2 reads SVGIG (reference sequence). This chain's CDR3 is CAWSVRYGYTF. The CDR3 coding sequence is TGTGCCTGGAGTGTACGATATGGCTACACCTTC.

V usage is TRBV10-1 and J usage is TRBJ2-7, with TRBD1 matching 7 bases. The trim removed 6 bases at V and 2 bases at J, leaving 7 bases unmatched. Germline V gene sequence: CDR1 WNHNN, CDR2 SYGVQD (reference sequence). The CDR3 consists of 14 residues. CDR3 residues: CASSPGQRPYEQYF. CDR3 coding DNA: TGCGCCAGCAGCCCGGGACAGAGGCCCTACGAGCAGTACTTC.

The chain recombines TRBV4-3 with TRBJ2-1, with 9 positions matching TRBD2. After removal of 3 bases from V and 9 bases from J, the junction contained 12 bases not matched to a gene. CDR3 length equals 16 residues. Germline lookup yields CDR1 LGHNA and CDR2 YSLEER. The CDR3 sequence is CASSQVLAGRLGEQFF. As DNA, the CDR3 is TGCGCCAGCAGCCAGGTTCTAGCGGGAAGACTTGGTGAGCAGTTCTTC.

In this sample, this clone turned up once. The chain is built from TRBV7-7 and TRBJ2-5; perhaps TRBD1 as D (6 bases). V was clipped by 5 bases and J by 2 bases, with 9 bases between them. Germline V gene lookup returns CDR1 SSHAT and CDR2 FNYEAQ (reference sequence). The CDR3 has 13 residues. The CDR3 here is CASSADSQETQYF. The CDR3 coding sequence is TGTGCCAGCAGCGCGGACAGTCAAGAGACCCAGTACTTC.

This clone was seen a few times. The genes are TRBV7-2 and TRBJ2-5; D is unresolved. Trimming left V 2 bases short and J 2 bases short, with 9 bases between. The CDR3 runs 14 residues. CDR1 SGHTA and CDR2 FQGNSA come from the germline V gene. The CDR3, as DNA: TGTGCCAGCAGCTTACGACGGATGCAAGAGACCCAGTACTTC. This sequence encodes CASSLRRMQETQYF.

The rearrangement links TRBV6-6 to TRBJ1-4; 9 bases are a match to TRBD1. V trimming: 6 bases; J trimming: 8 bases; junction bases outside the gene matches: 10. Germline V gives CDR1 MNHNY, CDR2 SVGAGI (reference sequence). This CDR3 is 15 amino acids long. CDR3 sequence: CASRNIWTGVEKLFF. CDR3 DNA: TGTGCCAGCAGAAACATCTGGACAGGGGTAGAAAAACTGTTTTTT.